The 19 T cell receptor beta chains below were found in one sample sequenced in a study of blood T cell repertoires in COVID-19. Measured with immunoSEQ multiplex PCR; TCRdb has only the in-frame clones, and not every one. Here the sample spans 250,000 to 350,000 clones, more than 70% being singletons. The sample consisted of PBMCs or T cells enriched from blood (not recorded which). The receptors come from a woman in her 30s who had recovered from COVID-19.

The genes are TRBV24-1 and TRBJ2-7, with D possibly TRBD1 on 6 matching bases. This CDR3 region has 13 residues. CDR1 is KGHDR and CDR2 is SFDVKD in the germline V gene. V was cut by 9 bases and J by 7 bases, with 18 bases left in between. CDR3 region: CATQRGSVGEQYF. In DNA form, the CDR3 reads TGTGCCACCCAGAGGGGGAGCGTAGGTGAGCAGTACTTC.

CDR3 coding DNA: TGTGCCAGCAGTCCACAGGGTGTGGGGTCTAATCAGCCCCAGCATTTT. Translated, it gives CASSPQGVGSNQPQHF. The gene calls are TRBV25-1 and TRBJ1-5, with D perhaps TRBD1 (6 bases). CDR1 is MGHDK and CDR2 is SYGVNS in the germline V gene. V lost 5 bases and J lost 4, with 18 bases in between. The CDR3 totals 16 residues.

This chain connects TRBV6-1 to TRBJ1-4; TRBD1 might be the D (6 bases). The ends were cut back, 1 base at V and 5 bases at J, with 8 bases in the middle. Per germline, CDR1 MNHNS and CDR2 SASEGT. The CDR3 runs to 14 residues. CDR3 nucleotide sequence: TGTGCCAGCAGTGAAGGGACAGTCAATGAAAAACTGTTTTTT. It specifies CASSEGTVNEKLFF.

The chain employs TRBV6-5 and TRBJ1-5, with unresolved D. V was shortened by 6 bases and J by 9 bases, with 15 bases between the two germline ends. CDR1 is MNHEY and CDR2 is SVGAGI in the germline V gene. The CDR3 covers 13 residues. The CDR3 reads CASSLASEGPQHF. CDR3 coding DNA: TGTGCCAGCAGCCTCGCCTCGGAGGGGCCCCAGCATTTT.

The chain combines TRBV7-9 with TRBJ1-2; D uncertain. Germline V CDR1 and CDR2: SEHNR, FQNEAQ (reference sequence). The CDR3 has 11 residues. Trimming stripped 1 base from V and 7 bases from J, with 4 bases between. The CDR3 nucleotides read TGTGCCAGCAGCTTAGAAGCTGGCTACACCTTC. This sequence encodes CASSLEAGYTF. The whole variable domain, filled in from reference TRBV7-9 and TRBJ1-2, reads DTGVSQNPRHKITKRGQNVTFRCDPISEHNRLYWYRQTLGQGPEFLTYFQNEAQLEKSRLLSDRFSAERPKGSFSTLEIQRTEQGDSAMYLCASSLEAGYTFGSGTRLTVV.

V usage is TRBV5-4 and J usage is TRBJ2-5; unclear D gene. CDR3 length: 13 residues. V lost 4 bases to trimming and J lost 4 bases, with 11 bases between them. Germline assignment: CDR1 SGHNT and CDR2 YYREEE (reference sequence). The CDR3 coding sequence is TGTGCCAGCAGCCCTCCGTCGGGAGAGACCCAGTACTTC. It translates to CASSPPSGETQYF.

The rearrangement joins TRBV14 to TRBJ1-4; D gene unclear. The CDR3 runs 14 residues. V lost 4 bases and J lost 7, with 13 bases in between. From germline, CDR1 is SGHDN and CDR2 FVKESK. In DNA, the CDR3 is TGTGCCAGCAGCCCCTGGGGAGGGAGTGAAAAACTGTTTTTT. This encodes CASSPWGGSEKLFF.

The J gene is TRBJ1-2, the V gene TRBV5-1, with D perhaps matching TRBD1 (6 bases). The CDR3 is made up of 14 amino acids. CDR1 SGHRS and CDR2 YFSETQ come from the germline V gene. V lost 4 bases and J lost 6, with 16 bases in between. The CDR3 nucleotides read TGCGCCAGCAGCCTGAAGTCAGGGGATGATGGCTACACCTTC. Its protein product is CASSLKSGDDGYTF.

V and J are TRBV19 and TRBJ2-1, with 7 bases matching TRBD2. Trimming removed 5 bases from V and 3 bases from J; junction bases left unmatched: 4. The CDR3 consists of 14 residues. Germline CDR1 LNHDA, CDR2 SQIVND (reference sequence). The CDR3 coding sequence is TGTGCCAGTAGTGGGGGAGGGGACTACAATGAGCAGTTCTTC. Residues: CASSGGGDYNEQFF. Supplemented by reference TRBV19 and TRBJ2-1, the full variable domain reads DGGITQSPKYLFRKEGQNVTLSCEQNLNHDAMYWYRQDPGQGLRLIYYSQIVNDFQKGDIAEGYSVSREKKESFPLTVTSAQKNPTAFYLCASSGGGDYNEQFFGPGTRLTVL.

The DNA for the CDR3 is TGTGCCAGCAGTTACTTGGAGCGGGGGGCGCAGTTCTTC. Its protein is CASSYLERGAQFF. This chain uses TRBV6-5 with TRBJ2-1; TRBD2 agrees at 9 bases. CDR1 MNHEY and CDR2 SVGAGI come from the germline V gene. The V segment lost 1 base and the J segment 12 bases; nucleotides outside the gene matches: 4. This CDR3 is 13 amino acids long.

CDR3 sequence: CASSKDEELWTGISGSNQPQHF. The CDR3, as DNA: TGTGCCAGCAGCAAAGACGAGGAATTATGGACAGGGATCAGTGGCAGCAATCAGCCCCAGCATTTT. The rearrangement links TRBV21-1 to TRBJ1-5; TRBD1, as called in the table, went unchecked against the DNA. TRBV21-1 is described as a pseudogene. The CDR3 runs 22 residues.

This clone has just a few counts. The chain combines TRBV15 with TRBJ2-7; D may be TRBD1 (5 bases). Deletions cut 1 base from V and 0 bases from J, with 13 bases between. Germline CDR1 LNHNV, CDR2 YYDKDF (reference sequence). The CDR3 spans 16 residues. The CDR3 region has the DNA TGTGCCACCAGCAGAGGGGGCCAGGGTAGCTCCTACGAGCAGTACTTC. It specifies CATSRGGQGSSYEQYF. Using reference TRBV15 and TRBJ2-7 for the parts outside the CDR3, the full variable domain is DAMVIQNPRYQVTQFGKPVTLSCSQTLNHNVMYWYQQKSSQAPKLLFHYYDKDFNNEADTPDNFQSRRPNTSFCFLDIRSPGLGDTAMYLCATSRGGQGSSYEQYFGPGTRLTVT.

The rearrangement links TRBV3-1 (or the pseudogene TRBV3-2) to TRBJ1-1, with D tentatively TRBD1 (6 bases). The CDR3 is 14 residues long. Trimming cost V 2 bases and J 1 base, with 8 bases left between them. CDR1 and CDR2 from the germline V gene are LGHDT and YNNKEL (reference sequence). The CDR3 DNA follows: TGTGCCAGCAGCCAAACACAGGGGAACACTGAAGCTTTCTTT. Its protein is CASSQTQGNTEAFF.

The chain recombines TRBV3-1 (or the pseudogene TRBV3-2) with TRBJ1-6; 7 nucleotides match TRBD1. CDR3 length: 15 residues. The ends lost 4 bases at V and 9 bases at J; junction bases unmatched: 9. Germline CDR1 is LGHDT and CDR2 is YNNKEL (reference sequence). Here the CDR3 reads CASSLQQGSGSPLHF. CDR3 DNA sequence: TGTGCCAGCAGCCTTCAACAGGGGTCAGGTTCACCCCTCCACTTT.

The CDR3 sequence: CASSQGSGNYGYTF. The CDR3 DNA sequence: TGCGCCAGCAGCCAAGGGTCGGGGAACTATGGCTACACCTTC. The chain has TRBV4-1 and TRBJ1-2; D uncertain. The V gene's germline CDR1 is MGHRA and CDR2 YSYEKL. V was clipped by 1 base and J by 2 bases, with 8 bases between them. The CDR3 has 14 residues.

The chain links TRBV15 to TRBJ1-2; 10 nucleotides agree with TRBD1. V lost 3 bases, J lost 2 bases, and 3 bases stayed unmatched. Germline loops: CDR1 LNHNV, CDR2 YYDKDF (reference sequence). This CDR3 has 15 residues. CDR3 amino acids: CATSSRQGANYGYTF. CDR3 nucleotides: TGTGCCACCAGCAGCAGACAGGGGGCAAACTATGGCTACACCTTC.

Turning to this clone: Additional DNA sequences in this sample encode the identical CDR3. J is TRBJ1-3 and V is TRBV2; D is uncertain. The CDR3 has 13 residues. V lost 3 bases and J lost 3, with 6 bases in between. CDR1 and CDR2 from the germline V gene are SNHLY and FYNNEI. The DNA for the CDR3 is TGTGCCAGCAGTGATAACAGTGGAAACACCATATATTTT. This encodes CASSDNSGNTIYF. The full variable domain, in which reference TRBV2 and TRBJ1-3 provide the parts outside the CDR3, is EPEVTQTPSHQVTQMGQEVILRCVPISNHLYFYWYRQILGQKVEFLVSFYNNEISEKSEIFDDQFSVERPDGSNFTLKIRSTKLEDSAMYFCASSDNSGNTIYFGEGSWLTVV.

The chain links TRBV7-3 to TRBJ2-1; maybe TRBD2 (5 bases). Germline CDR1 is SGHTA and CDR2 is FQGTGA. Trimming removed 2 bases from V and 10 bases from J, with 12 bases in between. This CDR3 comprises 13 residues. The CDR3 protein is CASSLGYSGEQFF. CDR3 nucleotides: TGTGCCAGCAGCTTAGGCTACTCGGGGGAGCAGTTCTTC. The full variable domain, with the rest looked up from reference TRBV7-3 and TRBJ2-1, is GAGVSQTPSNKVTEKGKYVELRCDPISGHTALYWYRQSLGQGPEFLIYFQGTGAADDSGLPNDRFFAVRPEGSVSTLKIQRTERGDSAVYLCASSLGYSGEQFFGPGTRLTVL.

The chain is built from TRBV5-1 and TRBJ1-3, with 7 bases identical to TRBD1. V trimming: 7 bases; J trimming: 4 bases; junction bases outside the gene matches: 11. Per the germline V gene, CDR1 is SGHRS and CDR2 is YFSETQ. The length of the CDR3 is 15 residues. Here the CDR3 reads CASGPSTGSGNTIYF. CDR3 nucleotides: TGCGCCAGCGGACCTTCGACAGGGTCAGGAAACACCATATATTTT.